This T cell receptor beta chain was sequenced for a study of cytomegalovirus exposure and HLA in healthy donors. Amplification used 60 Vbeta primers and 13 Jbeta primers. Sequencing was performed with immunoSEQ multiplex PCR; in TCRdb, only in-frame clones are kept and a portion is missing. The sample records a few hundred thousand clones, approximately 90% being singletons. The specimen was PBMCs. This receptor was identified in a young woman in good health and CMV-seronegative.

The CDR3 DNA follows: TGTGCCAGCAGCGTAACGGGACTAGTGGCAGATACGCAGTATTTT. Its translation is CASSVTGLVADTQYF. The chain uses TRBV9 and TRBJ2-3; TRBD2 agrees at 8 bases. The CDR3 is 15 residues long. Germline V gene lookup returns CDR1 SGDLS and CDR2 YYNGEE. The J segment lost 4 bases and the V segment lost 1 base, leaving 5 bases of the junction unmatched.